The entry below describes one T cell receptor beta chain. The antigen remains unidentified. PCR was performed using 60 Vbeta and 13 Jbeta primers. Measured with immunoSEQ multiplex PCR; TCRdb has only the in-frame clones, and not every one. The data hold some 150,000 clones, with roughly 80% observed a single time. The CDR3 totals 13 residues. Looked up from germline, CDR1 is MNHEY and CDR2 is SVGAGI. Trimming pared 1 base from V and 8 bases from J, leaving 11 bases between. The data were taken from a study of cytomegalovirus exposure and HLA in healthy donors. Overall study results and limits: Looking again later, the authors saw that most CMV-associated TCR beta chains seemed HLA-restricted. According to an earlier analysis, most TCR beta V segments yielded productive rearrangements about 90% or about 30% of the time. Reports credit the classifier with highly specific, highly sensitive diagnosis of cytomegalovirus status.

Sequencing was carried out using PBMCs. This chain joins TRBV6-5 and TRBJ1-2, with D hard to call. This TCR derives from a man aged 35-49 years in good health and CMV-seronegative. CDR3 in amino acids: CASSYFGDGGYTF. The CDR3, as DNA: TGTGCCAGCAGTTACTTCGGGGATGGGGGCTACACCTTC.